This is a list of T cell receptor beta chains from one sample in a study of somatic mutations in cytotoxic T cells in rheumatoid arthritis. Some clones are missing from TCRdb's copy, which holds only in-frame ones; the method was immunoSEQ multiplex PCR. The table lists 9,000 to 15,000 clones, roughly 74% of them singletons. The material sequenced was CD8+ T cells sorted from blood. All receptors come from a woman in her 40s in good health. CDR3s include the opening cysteine and the closing phenylalanine or tryptophan. The order of the fields is V gene, CDR3 protein.

TRBV2 | CASSEPGLAGNYNEQFF
TRBV4-1 | CASSQILGRDTQYF
TRBV6-6 | CASSYWGAPTDTQYF
TRBV28 | CASSIYGTATNTGELFF
TRBV5-5 | CASSSNGELFF
TRBV7-9 | CASSLYRGPGTEAFF
TRBV27 | CASSLSASGRWTDTQYF
TRBV10-2 | CASSGTRLAYEQFF
TRBV27 | CASSAGWVSNQPQHF
TRBV7-2 | CASSLVRTGEETQYF
TRBV7-9 | CASIQLERENTGELFF
TRBV9 | CASSSLGTGELFF
TRBV5-5 | CASLPGTLGEAFF
TRBV6-1 | CASSESLEGGELFF
TRBV2 | CASSEDLTGRETQYF
TRBV7-2 | CASSEQGTGELFF
TRBV4-1 | CASSQGQGRADTQYF
TRBV28 | CASSLFLSPTGELFF
TRBV2 | CATRGGNEQFF
TRBV14 | CASSYMDGSGGEGPGTEAFF
TRBV27 | CASLGRGDYGYTF
TRBV6-5 | CASSKGPAVNEQFF
TRBV7-9 | CASSSGTGNTGELFF
TRBV6-4 | CASTDDTHDTQYF
TRBV2 | CASSGGGNHEQFF
TRBV29-1 | CSALQGSGEAFF
TRBV11-2 | CASSPPSGASHNEQFF